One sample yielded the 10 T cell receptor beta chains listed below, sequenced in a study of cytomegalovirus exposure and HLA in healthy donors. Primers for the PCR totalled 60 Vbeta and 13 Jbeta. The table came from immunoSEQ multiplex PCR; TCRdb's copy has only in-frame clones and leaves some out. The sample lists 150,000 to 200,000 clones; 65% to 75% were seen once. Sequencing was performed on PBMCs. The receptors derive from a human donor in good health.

DNA for the CDR3: TGTGCCAGCAGCTTAGGGGGGGGGACAGGGGGCAACTATGAGCAGTTCTTC. It translates to CASSLGGGTGGNYEQFF. This sequence joins TRBV7-6 and TRBJ2-1; 12 bases align to TRBD1. Germline lookup yields CDR1 SGHVS and CDR2 FNYEAQ. The CDR3 runs 17 residues. V was clipped by 1 base and J by 8 bases; unmatched bases: 9.

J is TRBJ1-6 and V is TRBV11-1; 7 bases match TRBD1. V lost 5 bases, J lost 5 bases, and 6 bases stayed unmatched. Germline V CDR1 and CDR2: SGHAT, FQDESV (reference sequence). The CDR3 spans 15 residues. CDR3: CASSPRDRDNSPLHF. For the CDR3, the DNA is TGTGCCAGCAGCCCTCGGGACAGAGATAATTCACCCCTCCACTTT.

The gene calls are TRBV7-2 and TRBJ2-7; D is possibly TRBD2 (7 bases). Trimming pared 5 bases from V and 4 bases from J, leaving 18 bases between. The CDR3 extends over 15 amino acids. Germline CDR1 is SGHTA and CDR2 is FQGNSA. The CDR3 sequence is CASSPATQGGYEQYF. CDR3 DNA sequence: TGTGCCAGCAGCCCCGCCACACAGGGAGGGTACGAGCAGTACTTC.

The CDR3 region has the DNA TGTGCCAGCATTCCCCGGGACAGGGGAGTTAAAGCTTTCTTT. Translated, it gives CASIPRDRGVKAFF. V is TRBV6-6 and J is TRBJ1-1; 10 bases fit TRBD1. The germline V gene has CDR1 MNHNY and CDR2 SVGAGI (reference sequence). There are 14 residues in the CDR3. The J segment lost 9 bases and the V segment lost 7 bases, leaving 11 bases of the junction unmatched.

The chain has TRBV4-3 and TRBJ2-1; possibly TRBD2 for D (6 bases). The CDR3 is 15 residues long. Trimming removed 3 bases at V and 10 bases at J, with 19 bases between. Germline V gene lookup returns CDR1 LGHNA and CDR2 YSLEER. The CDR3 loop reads CASSQLFGAGGEQFF. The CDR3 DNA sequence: TGCGCCAGCAGCCAGCTCTTTGGAGCCGGAGGGGAGCAGTTCTTC.

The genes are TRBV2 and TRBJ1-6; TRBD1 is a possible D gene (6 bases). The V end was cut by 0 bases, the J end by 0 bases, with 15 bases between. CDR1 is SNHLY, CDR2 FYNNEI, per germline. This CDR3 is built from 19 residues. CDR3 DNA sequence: TGTGCCAGCAGTGAAGCTCTGGACAGTTCCATCTCCTATAATTCACCCCTCCACTTT. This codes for CASSEALDSSISYNSPLHF.

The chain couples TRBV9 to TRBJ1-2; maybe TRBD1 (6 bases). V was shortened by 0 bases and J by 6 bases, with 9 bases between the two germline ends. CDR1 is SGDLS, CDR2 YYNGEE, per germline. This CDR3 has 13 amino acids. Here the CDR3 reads CASSVDAGDGYTF. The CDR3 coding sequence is TGTGCCAGCAGCGTAGATGCAGGGGATGGCTACACCTTC.

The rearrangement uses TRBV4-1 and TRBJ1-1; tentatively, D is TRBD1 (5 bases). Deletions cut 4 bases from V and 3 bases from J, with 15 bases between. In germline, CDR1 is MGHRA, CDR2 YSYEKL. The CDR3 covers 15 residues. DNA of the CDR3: TGCGCCAGCAGCCGAAAGGGAGGGGTCGACACTGAAGCTTTCTTT. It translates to CASSRKGGVDTEAFF.

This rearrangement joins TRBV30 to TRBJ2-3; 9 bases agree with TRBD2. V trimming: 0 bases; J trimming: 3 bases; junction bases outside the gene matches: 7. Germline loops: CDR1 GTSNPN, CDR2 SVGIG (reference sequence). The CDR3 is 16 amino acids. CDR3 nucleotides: TGTGCCTGGAGTGTAGGGGCGGGGGGGCCAACAGATACGCAGTATTTT. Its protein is CAWSVGAGGPTDTQYF.

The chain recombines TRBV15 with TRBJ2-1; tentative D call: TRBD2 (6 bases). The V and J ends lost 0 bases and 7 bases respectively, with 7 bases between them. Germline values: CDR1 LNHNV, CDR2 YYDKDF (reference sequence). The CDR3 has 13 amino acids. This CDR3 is CATSRDRGNEQFF. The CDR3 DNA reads TGTGCCACCAGCAGAGATCGGGGGAATGAGCAGTTCTTC.